This T cell receptor beta chain was profiled in a study of cytomegalovirus exposure and HLA in healthy donors. The PCR used 60 Vbeta and 13 Jbeta primers. Sequencing used immunoSEQ multiplex PCR; TCRdb keeps in-frame clones, though not all of them. The sample carries 150,000 to 200,000 clones, 81% recorded once. Per the germline V gene, CDR1 is LNHDA and CDR2 is SQIVND (reference sequence). The CDR3 totals 16 residues. V was pared by 4 bases and J by 3 bases, with 16 bases between. Each donor was nominally healthy when sampled (though unrecorded immune exposures were likely). This chain joins TRBV19 and TRBJ2-1, with D tentatively TRBD2 (6 bases). This clonotype was obtained from a man in his fifties in good health and CMV-seropositive. The sequencing input was PBMCs. The DNA of the CDR3 is TGTGCCAGTAGTACCTCTCCCGGGGGACTCTACAATGAGCAGTTCTTC. Protein sequence: CASSTSPGGLYNEQFF.